This T cell receptor beta chain was obtained from a study of molecular identifiers for immune sequencing clone quantification. This clonotype has a count of ten or more. CDR1 and CDR2 from the germline V gene are SEHNR and FQNEAQ (reference sequence). The V end was cut by 5 bases, the J end by 0 bases, with 10 bases between. This CDR3 has 14 residues. MiXCR was run by TCRdb on the PCR reads, yielding one entry per CDR3 protein. The data contain more than 450,000 distinct CDR3 sequences, 20% to 25% of them singletons. Sequencing was done on a sample of naive CD8+ T cells from blood, with Jurkat cell RNA spiked in. Subset defined: FACS-sorted CD8+CD4-CCR7+CD45RA+ naive T cells. The chain recombines TRBV7-9 with TRBJ1-1; tentatively, D is TRBD1 (6 bases). The receptor was derived from a human donor in good health. Some libraries in this study had Jurkat cell RNA spiked in. CDR3: CASSLDSMNTEAFF. CDR3 bases: TGTGCCAGCAGCCTGGACAGCATGAACACTGAAGCTTTCTTT.